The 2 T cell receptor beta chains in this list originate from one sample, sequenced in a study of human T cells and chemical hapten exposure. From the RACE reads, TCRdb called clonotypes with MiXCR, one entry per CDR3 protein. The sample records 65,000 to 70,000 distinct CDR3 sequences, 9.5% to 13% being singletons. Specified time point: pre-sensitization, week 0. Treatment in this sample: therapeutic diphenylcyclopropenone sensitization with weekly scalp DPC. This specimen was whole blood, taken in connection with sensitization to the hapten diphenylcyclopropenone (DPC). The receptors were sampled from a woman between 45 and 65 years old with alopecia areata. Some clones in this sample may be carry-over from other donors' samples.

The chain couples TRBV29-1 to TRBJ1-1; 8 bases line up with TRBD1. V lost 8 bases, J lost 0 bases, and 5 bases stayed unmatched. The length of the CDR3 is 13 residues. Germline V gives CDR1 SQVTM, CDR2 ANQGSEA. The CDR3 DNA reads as TGCAGCATAGGGACAGGTTTGAACACTGAAGCTTTCTTT. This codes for CSIGTGLNTEAFF.

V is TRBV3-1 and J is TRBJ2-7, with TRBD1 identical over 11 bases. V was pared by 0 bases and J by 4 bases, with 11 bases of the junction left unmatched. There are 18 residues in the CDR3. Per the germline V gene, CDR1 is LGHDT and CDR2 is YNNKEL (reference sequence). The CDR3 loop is CASSQDKMGTGGAYEQYF. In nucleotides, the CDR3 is TGTGCCAGCAGCCAAGACAAGATGGGGACAGGGGGTGCATACGAGCAGTACTTC.